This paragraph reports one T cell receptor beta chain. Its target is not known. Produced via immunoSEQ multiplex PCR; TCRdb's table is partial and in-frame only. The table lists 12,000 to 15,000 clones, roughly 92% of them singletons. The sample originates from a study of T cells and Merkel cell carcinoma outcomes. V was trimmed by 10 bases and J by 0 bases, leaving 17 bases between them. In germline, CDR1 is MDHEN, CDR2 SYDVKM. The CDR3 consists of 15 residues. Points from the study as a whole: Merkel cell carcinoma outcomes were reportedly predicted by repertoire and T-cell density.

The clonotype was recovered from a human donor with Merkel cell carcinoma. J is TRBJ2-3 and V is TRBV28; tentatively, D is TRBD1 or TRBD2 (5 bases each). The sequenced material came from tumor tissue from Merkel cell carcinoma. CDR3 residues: CANTGPSRSTDTQYF. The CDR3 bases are TGTGCCAACACGGGACCTTCCAGAAGCACAGATACGCAGTATTTT. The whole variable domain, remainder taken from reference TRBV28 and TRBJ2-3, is DVKVTQSSRYLVKRTGEKVFLECVQDMDHENMFWYRQDPGLGLRLIYFSYDVKMKEKGDIPEGYSVSREKKERFSLILESASTNQTSMYLCANTGPSRSTDTQYFGPGTRLTVL.